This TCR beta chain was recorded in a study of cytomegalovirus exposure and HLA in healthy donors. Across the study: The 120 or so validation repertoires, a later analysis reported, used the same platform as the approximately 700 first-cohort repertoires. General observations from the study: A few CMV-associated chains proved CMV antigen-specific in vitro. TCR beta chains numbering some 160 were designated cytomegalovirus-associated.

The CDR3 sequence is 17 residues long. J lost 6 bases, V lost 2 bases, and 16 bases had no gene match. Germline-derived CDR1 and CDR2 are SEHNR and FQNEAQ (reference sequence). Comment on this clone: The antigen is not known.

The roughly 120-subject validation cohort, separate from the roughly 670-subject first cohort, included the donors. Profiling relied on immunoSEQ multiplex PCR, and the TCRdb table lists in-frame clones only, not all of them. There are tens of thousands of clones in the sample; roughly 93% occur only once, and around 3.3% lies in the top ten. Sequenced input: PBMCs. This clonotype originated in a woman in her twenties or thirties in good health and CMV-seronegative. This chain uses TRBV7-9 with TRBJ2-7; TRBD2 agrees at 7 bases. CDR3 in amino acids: CASSLSRYRGVPIEQYF. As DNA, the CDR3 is TGTGCCAGCAGCTTATCAAGATATCGGGGGGTCCCTATCGAGCAGTACTTC.